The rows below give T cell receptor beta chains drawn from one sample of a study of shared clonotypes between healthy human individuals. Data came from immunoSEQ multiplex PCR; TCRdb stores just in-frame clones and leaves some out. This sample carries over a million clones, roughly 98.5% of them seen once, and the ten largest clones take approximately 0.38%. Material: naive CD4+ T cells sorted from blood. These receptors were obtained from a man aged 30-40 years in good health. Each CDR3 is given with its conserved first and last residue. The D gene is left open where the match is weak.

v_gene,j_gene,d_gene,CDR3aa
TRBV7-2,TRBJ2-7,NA,CASSPRSSYEQYF
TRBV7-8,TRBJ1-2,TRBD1,CASSLSPSSRGRPHGYTF
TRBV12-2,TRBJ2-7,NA,CASRLARGTNTYEQYF
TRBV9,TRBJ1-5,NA,CASSFGAPQGKSQPQHF
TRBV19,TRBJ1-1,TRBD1,CASTLDRGVKTEAFF
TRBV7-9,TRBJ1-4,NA,CASSLGVAIEKLFF
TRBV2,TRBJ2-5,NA,CASSPRTAAGTQYF
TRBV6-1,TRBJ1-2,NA,CASSEWEGINYGYTF
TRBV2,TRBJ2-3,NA,CASGRPEAGTDTQYF
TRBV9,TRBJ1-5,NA,CASSVSSENQPQHF
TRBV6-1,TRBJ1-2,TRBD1,CASRRQGEFRGYTF
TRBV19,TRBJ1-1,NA,CASSIRGVKRNTEAFF
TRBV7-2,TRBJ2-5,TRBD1,CASGRDRGRETQYF
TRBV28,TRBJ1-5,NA,CASSLVHLGQPQHF
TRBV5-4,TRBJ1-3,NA,CASSYTGSGNTIYF
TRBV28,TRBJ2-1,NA,CASRRSTNYNEQFF
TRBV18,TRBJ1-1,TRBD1,CASSPRGQGAIDNGAFF
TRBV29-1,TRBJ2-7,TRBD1,CSVGTGAYEQYF
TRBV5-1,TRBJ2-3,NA,CASSLQGQDTQYF
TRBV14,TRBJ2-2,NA,CASSHRTHGNTGELFF
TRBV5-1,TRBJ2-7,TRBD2,CASSLGLAGVSYEQYF
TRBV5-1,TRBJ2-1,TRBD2,CASSLGSGSRYNEQFF
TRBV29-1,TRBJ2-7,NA,CSVETGAAESYEQYF
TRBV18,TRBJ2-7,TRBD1,CASSPPGQGDEQYF
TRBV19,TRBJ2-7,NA,CAPRPLGSEQYF
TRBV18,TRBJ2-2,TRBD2,CASSKASGMNTGELFF